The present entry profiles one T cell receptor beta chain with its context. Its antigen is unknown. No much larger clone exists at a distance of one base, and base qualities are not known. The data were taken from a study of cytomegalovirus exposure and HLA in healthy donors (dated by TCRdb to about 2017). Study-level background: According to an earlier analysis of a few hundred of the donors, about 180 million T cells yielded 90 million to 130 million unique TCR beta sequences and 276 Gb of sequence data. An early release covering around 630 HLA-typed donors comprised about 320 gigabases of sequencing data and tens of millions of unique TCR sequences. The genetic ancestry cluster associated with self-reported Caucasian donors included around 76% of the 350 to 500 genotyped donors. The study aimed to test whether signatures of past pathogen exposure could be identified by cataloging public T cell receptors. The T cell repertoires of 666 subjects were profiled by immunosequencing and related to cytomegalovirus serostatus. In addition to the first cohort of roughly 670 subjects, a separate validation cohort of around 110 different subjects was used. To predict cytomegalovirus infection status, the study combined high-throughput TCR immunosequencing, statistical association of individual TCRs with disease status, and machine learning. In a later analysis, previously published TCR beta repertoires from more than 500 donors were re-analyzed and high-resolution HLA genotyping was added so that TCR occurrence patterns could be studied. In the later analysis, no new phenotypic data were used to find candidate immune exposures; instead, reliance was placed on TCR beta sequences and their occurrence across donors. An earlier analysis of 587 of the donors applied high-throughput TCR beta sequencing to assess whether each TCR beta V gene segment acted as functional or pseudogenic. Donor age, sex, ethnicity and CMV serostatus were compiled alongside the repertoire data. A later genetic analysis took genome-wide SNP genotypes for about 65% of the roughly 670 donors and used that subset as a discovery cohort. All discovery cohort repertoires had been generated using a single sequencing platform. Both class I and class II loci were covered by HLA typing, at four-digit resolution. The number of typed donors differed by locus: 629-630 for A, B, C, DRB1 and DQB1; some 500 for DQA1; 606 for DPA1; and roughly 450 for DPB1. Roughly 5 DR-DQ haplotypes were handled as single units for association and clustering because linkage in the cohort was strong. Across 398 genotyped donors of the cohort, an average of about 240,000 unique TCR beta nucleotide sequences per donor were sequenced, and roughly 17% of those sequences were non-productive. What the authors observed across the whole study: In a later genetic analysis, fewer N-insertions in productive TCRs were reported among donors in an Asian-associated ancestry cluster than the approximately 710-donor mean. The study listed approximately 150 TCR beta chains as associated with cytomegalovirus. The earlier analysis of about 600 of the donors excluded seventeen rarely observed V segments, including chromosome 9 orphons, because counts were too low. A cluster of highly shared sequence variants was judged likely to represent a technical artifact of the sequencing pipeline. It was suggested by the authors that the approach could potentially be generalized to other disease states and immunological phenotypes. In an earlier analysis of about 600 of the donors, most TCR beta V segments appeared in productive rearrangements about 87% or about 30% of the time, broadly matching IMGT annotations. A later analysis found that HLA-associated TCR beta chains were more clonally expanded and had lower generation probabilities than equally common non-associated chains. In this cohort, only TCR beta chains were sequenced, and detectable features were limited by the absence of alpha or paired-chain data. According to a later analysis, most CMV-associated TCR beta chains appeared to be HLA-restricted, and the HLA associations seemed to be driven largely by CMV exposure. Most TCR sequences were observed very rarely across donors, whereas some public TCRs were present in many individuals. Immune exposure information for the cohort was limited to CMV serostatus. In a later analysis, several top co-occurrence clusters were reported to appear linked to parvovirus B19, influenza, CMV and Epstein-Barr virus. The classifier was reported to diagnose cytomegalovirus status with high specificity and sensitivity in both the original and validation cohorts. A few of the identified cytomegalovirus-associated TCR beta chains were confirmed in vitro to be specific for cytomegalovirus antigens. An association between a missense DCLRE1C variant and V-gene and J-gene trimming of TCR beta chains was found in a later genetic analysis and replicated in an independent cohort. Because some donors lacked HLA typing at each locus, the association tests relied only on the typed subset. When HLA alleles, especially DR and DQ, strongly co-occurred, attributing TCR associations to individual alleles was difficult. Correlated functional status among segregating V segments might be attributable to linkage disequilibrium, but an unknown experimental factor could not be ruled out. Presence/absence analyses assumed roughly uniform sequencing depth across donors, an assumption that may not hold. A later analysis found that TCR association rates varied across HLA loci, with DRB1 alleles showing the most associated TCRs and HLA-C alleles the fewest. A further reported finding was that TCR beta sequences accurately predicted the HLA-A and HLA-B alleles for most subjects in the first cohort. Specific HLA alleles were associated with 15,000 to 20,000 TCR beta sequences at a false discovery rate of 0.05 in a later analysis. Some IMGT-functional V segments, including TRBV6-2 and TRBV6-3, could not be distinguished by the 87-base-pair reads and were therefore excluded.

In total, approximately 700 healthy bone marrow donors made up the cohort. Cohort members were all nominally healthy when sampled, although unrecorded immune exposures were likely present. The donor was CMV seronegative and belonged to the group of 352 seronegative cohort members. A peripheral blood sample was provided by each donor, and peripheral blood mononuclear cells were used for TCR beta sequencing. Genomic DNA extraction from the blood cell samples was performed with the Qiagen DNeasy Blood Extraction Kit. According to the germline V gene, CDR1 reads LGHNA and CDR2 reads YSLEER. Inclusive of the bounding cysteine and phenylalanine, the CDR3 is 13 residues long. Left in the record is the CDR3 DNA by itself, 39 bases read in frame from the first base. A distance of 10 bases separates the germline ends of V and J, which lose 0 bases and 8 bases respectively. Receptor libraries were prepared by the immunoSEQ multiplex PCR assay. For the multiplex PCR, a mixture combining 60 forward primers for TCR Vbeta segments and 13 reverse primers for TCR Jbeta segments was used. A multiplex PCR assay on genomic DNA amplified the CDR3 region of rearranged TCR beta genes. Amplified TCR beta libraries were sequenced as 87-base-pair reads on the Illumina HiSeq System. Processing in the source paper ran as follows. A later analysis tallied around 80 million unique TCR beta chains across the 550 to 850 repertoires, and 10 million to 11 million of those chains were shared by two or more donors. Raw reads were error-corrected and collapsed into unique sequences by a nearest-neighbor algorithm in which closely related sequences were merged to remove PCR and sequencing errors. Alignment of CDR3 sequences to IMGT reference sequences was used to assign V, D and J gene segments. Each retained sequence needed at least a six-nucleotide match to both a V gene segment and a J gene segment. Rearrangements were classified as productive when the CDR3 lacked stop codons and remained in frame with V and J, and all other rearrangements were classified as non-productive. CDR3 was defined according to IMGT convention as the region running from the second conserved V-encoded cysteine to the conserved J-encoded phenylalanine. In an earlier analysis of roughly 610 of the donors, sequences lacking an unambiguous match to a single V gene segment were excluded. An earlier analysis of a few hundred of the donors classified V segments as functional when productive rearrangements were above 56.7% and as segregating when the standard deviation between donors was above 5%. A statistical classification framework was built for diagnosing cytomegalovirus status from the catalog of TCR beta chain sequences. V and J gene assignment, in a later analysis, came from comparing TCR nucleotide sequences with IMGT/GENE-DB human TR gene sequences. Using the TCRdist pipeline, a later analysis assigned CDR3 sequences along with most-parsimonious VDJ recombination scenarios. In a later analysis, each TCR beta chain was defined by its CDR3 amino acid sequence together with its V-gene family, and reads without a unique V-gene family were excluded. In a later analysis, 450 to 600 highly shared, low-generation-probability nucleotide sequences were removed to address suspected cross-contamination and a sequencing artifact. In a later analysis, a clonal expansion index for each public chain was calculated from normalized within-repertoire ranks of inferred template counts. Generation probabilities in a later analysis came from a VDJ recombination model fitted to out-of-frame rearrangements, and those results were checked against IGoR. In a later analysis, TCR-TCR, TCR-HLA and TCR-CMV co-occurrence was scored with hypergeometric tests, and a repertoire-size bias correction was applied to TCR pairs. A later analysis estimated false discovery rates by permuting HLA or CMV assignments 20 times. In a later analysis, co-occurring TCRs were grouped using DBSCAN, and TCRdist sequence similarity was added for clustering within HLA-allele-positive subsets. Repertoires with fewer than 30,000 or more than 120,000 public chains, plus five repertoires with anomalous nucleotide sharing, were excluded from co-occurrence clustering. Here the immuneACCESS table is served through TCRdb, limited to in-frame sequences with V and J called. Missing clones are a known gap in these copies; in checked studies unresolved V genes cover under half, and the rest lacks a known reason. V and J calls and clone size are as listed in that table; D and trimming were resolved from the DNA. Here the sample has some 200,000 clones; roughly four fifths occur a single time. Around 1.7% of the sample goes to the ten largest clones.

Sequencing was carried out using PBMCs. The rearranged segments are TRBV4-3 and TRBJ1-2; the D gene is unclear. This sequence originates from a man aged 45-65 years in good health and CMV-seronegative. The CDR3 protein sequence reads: CASSQDMSVGYTF. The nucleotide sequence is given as TGCGCCAGCAGCCAAGATATGAGTGTCGGCTACACCTTC.